Below, 13 T cell receptor beta chains from the same sample are listed, as sequenced in a study of chemoradiotherapy in HPV16-positive cancers. Some clones are missing from TCRdb's copy, which holds only in-frame ones; the method was immunoSEQ multiplex PCR. The sample shows fewer than 2,000 clones, about 80% of them seen only once. The sequenced sample was tumor tissue, obtained from a patient who underwent chemoradiotherapy. These TCRs come from a human donor with HPV-associated anogenital cancer.

The chain uses TRBV19 and TRBJ1-2, with D possibly being TRBD1 (6 bases). V was pared by 2 bases and J by 0 bases, with 10 bases between. Germline V lookup: CDR1 LNHDA, CDR2 SQIVND (reference sequence). This CDR3 spans 15 amino acids. The CDR3 coding sequence is TGTGCCAGTAGTATACGGACAGCAGCTAACTATGGCTACACCTTC. Protein product: CASSIRTAANYGYTF. Full variable domain (outside the CDR3, taken from reference TRBV19 and TRBJ1-2): DGGITQSPKYLFRKEGQNVTLSCEQNLNHDAMYWYRQDPGQGLRLIYYSQIVNDFQKGDIAEGYSVSREKKESFPLTVTSAQKNPTAFYLCASSIRTAANYGYTFGSGTRLTVV.

The V and J genes are TRBV11-2 and TRBJ2-1, with unresolved D. Trimming stripped 1 base from V and 10 bases from J, with 17 bases between. There are 15 residues in the CDR3. Germline CDR1 and CDR2: SGHAT and FQNNGV. CDR3: CASSLALSPTLEQFF. The CDR3 DNA reads TGTGCCAGCAGCTTAGCCCTTTCCCCGACCCTGGAGCAGTTCTTC.

This chain connects TRBV6-5 to TRBJ2-2, with 8 bases matching TRBD2. The CDR3 spans 15 residues. Trimming at V came to 5 bases and at J to 1 base, leaving 3 bases not matched to a gene. The germline CDR1 and CDR2 sequences are MNHEY and SVGAGI. For the CDR3, the DNA is TGTGCCAGCAGTCGGACTAGCCGGAACACCGGGGAGCTGTTTTTT. This gives the protein CASSRTSRNTGELFF.

This chain uses TRBV5-1 with TRBJ2-1, with 10 bases aligning to TRBD2. V lost 1 base and J lost 6; bases outside the gene matches: 7. Per the germline V gene, CDR1 is SGHRS and CDR2 is YFSETQ. The CDR3 contains 16 residues. The CDR3 DNA is TGCGCCAGCAGCTTGACCGGTAGCGGGGGGTTCAATGAGCAGTTCTTC. Protein: CASSLTGSGGFNEQFF.

J is TRBJ1-2 and V is TRBV7-2, with D unclear. Germline CDR1 and CDR2: SGHTA and FQGNSA. V lost 2 bases, J lost 8 bases, and 6 bases lay in between. The CDR3 runs to 11 residues. The CDR3 nucleotides read TGTGCCAGCAGCTTAAATCGGGGCTACACCTTC. Amino acid sequence: CASSLNRGYTF.

This chain uses TRBV7-9 with TRBJ2-5; weak D call: TRBD1 (5 bases). The CDR3 totals 17 residues. The germline CDR1 and CDR2 sequences are SEHNR and FQNEAQ (reference sequence). V lost 4 bases, J lost 5 bases, and 23 bases lay in between. The DNA for the CDR3 is TGTGCCAGCAGCTCCTCAGGTGCAGGGCTTTATGGCGAGACCCAGTACTTC. Protein product: CASSSSGAGLYGETQYF.

The chain is built from TRBV5-4 and TRBJ1-1; 11 nucleotides line up with TRBD1. The CDR3 totals 15 residues. CDR1 is SGHNT, CDR2 YYREEE, per germline (reference sequence). Trimming took 4 bases from V and 0 from J; bases not matched to a gene: 2. This CDR3 is CASSGDRGMNTEAFF. The CDR3 DNA follows: TGTGCCAGCAGCGGGGACAGGGGGATGAACACTGAAGCTTTCTTT.

The rearrangement uses TRBV5-6 and TRBJ2-7; TRBD2 agrees at 9 bases. The J segment lost 0 bases and the V segment lost 0 bases, leaving 10 bases of the junction unmatched. Germline loops: CDR1 SGHDT, CDR2 YYEEEE. The CDR3 is 18 residues long. The CDR3 spells CASSLVVTASGASYEQYF. CDR3 bases: TGTGCCAGCAGCTTGGTCGTAACGGCTAGCGGGGCCTCCTACGAGCAGTACTTC.

The CDR3 here is CASSYQTGLNYGYTF. In DNA form, the CDR3 reads TGTGCCAGCAGCTACCAGACAGGGCTTAACTATGGCTACACCTTC. This sequence joins TRBV7-2 and TRBJ1-2, with 7 bases aligning to TRBD1. The CDR3 runs to 15 residues. CDR1 and CDR2 from the germline V gene are SGHTA and FQGNSA. J gave up 1 base and V 4 bases, and 6 bases lay outside the gene matches.

The J gene is TRBJ1-5, the V gene TRBV27; no clear D. This CDR3 spans 14 amino acids. With 6 bases removed from V and 3 bases from J, the gap between germline ends came to 12 bases. CDR1 and CDR2 from the germline V gene are MNHEY and SMNVEV (reference sequence). CDR3 amino acids: CASSPTGNNQPQHF. CDR3 nucleotide sequence: TGTGCCAGCAGCCCAACGGGGAACAATCAGCCCCAGCATTTT.

Details on this clone: Mismatch with germline at one junction end may stem from a read error. J is TRBJ1-3 and V is TRBV28, with 11 bases aligning to TRBD1. Per germline, CDR1 MDHEN and CDR2 SYDVKM. CDR3 length equals 16 residues. CDR3 DNA: TGTGCCAGCACTCATGGGACAGGGGGGTCTGTAAACACCATATATTTT. It specifies CASTHGTGGSVNTIYF.

Remarks on this clone: Likely a read error: the CDR3 ends without its conserved phenylalanine or tryptophan. The DNA is left out, because the CDR3 cannot be placed on it with certainty; the CDR3 is given as TCRdb lists it. The V and J genes are TRBV14 and TRBJ2-7. The CDR3 spans 14 residues, counting both ends. CDR1 is SGHDN and CDR2 is FVKESK in the germline V gene. The CDR3: CASRQPLTSKVPKD.

This clone was found a few times. The chain is built from TRBV7-2 and TRBJ2-7; 8 bases fit TRBD1. In germline, CDR1 is SGHTA, CDR2 FQGNSA. V lost 4 bases, J lost 3 bases, and 5 bases stayed unmatched. This CDR3 is built from 14 residues. CDR3 nucleotides: TGTGCCAGCAGCTCGCGGACAGGGTTCTACGAGCAGTACTTC. As protein: CASSSRTGFYEQYF.